This T cell receptor (beta chain) was recovered during a study of vaccination effects on CD4 cells after COVID-19. Study conclusions and caveats: Pronounced clonal contraction occurred in clones induced by infection and by vaccine late after vaccination. Convalescent patients were scarce in the study, and it lacked early post-infection timepoints.

The V gene's germline CDR1 is SGHTA and CDR2 FQGNSA. V shed 5 bases and J 6 bases; nucleotides not matched to a gene: 6. The CDR3 spans 14 residues. Antigen-specific CD4+ T cell clonotypes were called by their expansion after viral peptide-pool culture in ViraFEST. Isolation of CD4+ T cells took place after around 10 days of culture. The participants, recipients of two vaccine doses, got either BNT162b2 or mRNA-1273. Note on this clone: What it binds is unknown.

Measured with immunoSEQ multiplex PCR; TCRdb has only the in-frame clones, and not every one. The profile shows tens of thousands of clones, about 80% of them singletons. The source of this sequence is a human donor who received a COVID-19 vaccine. The sample was CD4+ T cells from PBMCs cultured with HCoV-229E spike peptides, taken after COVID-19 vaccination. V gene TRBV7-2 combines with J gene TRBJ2-1; 8 nucleotides agree with TRBD2. CDR3 in amino acids: CASSPGLAPNEQFF. The CDR3 region has the DNA TGTGCCAGCAGCCCAGGACTAGCCCCCAATGAGCAGTTCTTC. Full variable domain (rest looked up from reference TRBV7-2 and TRBJ2-1): GAGVSQSPSNKVTEKGKDVELRCDPISGHTALYWYRQSLGQGLEFLIYFQGNSAPDKSGLPSDRFSAERTGGSVSTLTIQRTQQEDSAVYLCASSPGLAPNEQFFGPGTRLTVL.